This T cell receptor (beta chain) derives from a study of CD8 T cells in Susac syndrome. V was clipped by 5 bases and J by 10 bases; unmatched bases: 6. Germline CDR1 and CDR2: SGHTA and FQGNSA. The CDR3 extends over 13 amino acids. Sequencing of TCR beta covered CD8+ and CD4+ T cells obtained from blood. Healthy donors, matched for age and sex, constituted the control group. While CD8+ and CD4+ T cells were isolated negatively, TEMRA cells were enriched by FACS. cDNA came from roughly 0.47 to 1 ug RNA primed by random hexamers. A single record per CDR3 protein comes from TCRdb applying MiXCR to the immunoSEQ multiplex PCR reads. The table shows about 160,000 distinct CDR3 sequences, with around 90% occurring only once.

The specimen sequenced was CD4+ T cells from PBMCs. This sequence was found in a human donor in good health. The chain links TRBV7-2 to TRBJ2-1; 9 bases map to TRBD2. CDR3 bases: TGTGCCAGCAGCCTGGGACTAGCCCCAGAGCAGTTCTTC. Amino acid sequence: CASSLGLAPEQFF.